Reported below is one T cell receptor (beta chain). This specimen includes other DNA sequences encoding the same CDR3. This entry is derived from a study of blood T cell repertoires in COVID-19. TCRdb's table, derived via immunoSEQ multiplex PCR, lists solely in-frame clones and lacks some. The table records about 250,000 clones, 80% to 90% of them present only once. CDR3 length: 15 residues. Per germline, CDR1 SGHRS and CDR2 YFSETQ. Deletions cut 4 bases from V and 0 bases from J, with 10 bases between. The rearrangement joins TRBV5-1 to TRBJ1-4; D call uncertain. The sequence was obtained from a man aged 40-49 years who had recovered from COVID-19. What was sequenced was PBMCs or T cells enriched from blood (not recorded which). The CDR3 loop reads CASSLSGTTNEKLFF. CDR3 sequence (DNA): TGCGCCAGCAGCCTAAGCGGGACAACTAATGAAAAACTGTTTTTT.